This is a list of T cell receptor beta chains from one sample in a study of shared clonotypes between healthy human individuals. Sequencing used immunoSEQ multiplex PCR; TCRdb keeps in-frame clones, though not all of them. The sample consists of over 1.4 million clones, around 95% of them appearing once. The sequenced sample consisted of naive CD4+ T cells sorted from blood. These receptors originate from a man aged 25-45 years in good health. Each CDR3 is given with its conserved first and last residue. D genes are given only for firm matches. The size entry is marked missing in some rows and otherwise reads once, few, many or a size class.

d_call j_call clone_size v_call cdr3_nt cdr3_aa
TRBD1 TRBJ2-5 . TRBV7-2 TGTGCCAGCAGCTTTTCTGGACAGGGGGAGACCCAGTACTTC CASSFSGQGETQYF
TRBD1 TRBJ2-4 once TRBV7-9 TGTGCCAGCAGCTTAGTCACAGGGGGCGCAGACATTCAGTACTTC CASSLVTGGADIQYF
TRBD2 TRBJ2-1 . TRBV18 TGTGCCAGCTCACCTGGGACTAGCGGGCTCGTAGGGGAGCAGTTCTTC CASSPGTSGLVGEQFF
. TRBJ2-1 . TRBV29-1 TGCAGCGTCCGACCGCTAGGCCATGAGCAGTTCTTC CSVRPLGHEQFF
. TRBJ2-1 . TRBV19 TGTGCCAGTAGTATAGATCGCACAGGCGGAAAGCGGTTCTTC CASSIDRTGGKRFF
. TRBJ2-3 . TRBV6-5 TGTGCCAGCAGTTACGCGGCCGGTATCACAGATACGCAGTATTTT CASSYAAGITDTQYF
TRBD2 TRBJ2-3 . TRBV7-9 TGTGCCAGCAGCTCCAGCGGGAGCGGCACAGATACGCAGTATTTT CASSSSGSGTDTQYF
. TRBJ2-7 . TRBV7-9 TGTGCCAGCAGCCCGCTGGGGGGAACTCTCTACGAGCAGTACTTC CASSPLGGTLYEQYF
TRBD1 TRBJ1-1 . TRBV2 TGTGCCAGCACCCCAACAGGGGCGGGGAACACTGAAGCTTTCTTT CASTPTGAGNTEAFF
TRBD1 TRBJ2-2 . TRBV15 TGTGCCACCAGCGTCCGACAGGGAAAGACCGGGGAGCTGTTTTTT CATSVRQGKTGELFF
TRBD2 TRBJ2-3 . TRBV7-6 TGTGCCAGCCTAGCGGGAGGTGGCACAGATACGCAGTATTTT CASLAGGGTDTQYF
. TRBJ1-5 . TRBV4-1 TGCGCCAGCAGCCCGACAGAACATAGCAATCAGCCCCAGCATTTT CASSPTEHSNQPQHF
. TRBJ1-2 . TRBV5-4 TGTGCCAGCAGCGAGGGGGTAGGGCGCAGCTATGGCTACACCTTC CASSEGVGRSYGYTF
. TRBJ2-3 . TRBV11-3 TGTGCCAGCAGCCGTGGGCCCGGGACAGATACGCAGTATTTT CASSRGPGTDTQYF
. TRBJ1-2 . TRBV7-2 TGTGCCAGCAGCTTAGAAGACACAGTGCGCGGCTACACCTTC CASSLEDTVRGYTF
. TRBJ1-5 . TRBV5-8 TGTGCCAGCAGCTCTGCTGAACGCAGCAATCAGCCCCAGCATTTT CASSSAERSNQPQHF
. TRBJ2-4 few TRBV27 TGTGCCAGCAGTGGGACCAAAAACATTCAGTACTTC CASSGTKNIQYF
. TRBJ2-3 . TRBV5-1 TGCGCCAGCAGCGTCGCCCCCGCAGATACGCAGTATTTT CASSVAPADTQYF
. TRBJ1-2 . TRBV11-2 TGTGCCAGCAGCTTAGGCTCCTTCGGGCCCTATGGCTACACCTTC CASSLGSFGPYGYTF
. TRBJ1-2 . TRBV19 TGTGCCAGTAGTACAACCCTCGGGTTGGAGGGCTACACCTTC CASSTTLGLEGYTF
TRBD2 TRBJ2-2 . TRBV15 TGTGCCACCAGCCTCCCCCTAGCGGGGTCCGGGGAGCTGTTTTTT CATSLPLAGSGELFF
TRBD1 TRBJ2-1 . TRBV19 TGTGCCACTCGACAGGGCCTTTACAATGAGCAGTTCTTC CATRQGLYNEQFF
. TRBJ2-7 . TRBV18 TGTGCCAGCTCACCCCTACAGGGTCCCCACGAGCAGTACTTC CASSPLQGPHEQYF
. TRBJ1-1 . TRBV19 TGTGCCAGTAGTACTTACCCGGGACCCGGGAGGAACACTGAAGCTTTCTTT CASSTYPGPGRNTEAFF
. TRBJ1-2 . TRBV5-5 TGTGCCAGCAGCTTGTCAGGGATTCGCTCTAGCTATGGCTACACCTTC CASSLSGIRSSYGYTF
. TRBJ2-2 . TRBV4-3 TGCGCCAGCAGCCAAGAGGTGACCTGGAACACCGGGGAGCTGTTTTTT CASSQEVTWNTGELFF
. TRBJ1-1 . TRBV5-8 TGTGCCAGCAGCTTGTTGGGGGGCCCTGAAGCTTTCTTT CASSLLGGPEAFF
TRBD2 TRBJ2-7 . TRBV9 TGTGCCAGCAGCGTAGCGTCTAGCGGGAACGAGCAGTACTTC CASSVASSGNEQYF
. TRBJ2-7 once TRBV21-1 TGTGCCAGCAGCAAAGTGGGTAGTTTGGGGGAAAAAGGCTACGAGCAGTACTTC CASSKVGSLGEKGYEQYF
. TRBJ2-3 . TRBV12-5 TGTGCTAGTGGTTTTGGCAGGGTCGTAGGGGATACGCAGTATTTT CASGFGRVVGDTQYF
. TRBJ2-5 . TRBV9 TGTGCCAGCAGCGTAGACGTGGCAGGGGGGATTCAAGAGACCCAGTACTTC CASSVDVAGGIQETQYF
TRBD2 TRBJ2-3 . TRBV28 TGTGCCAGCAGTTTTAGCGGGAGGCATAGTACGCAGTATTTT CASSFSGRHSTQYF
TRBD1 TRBJ2-1 once TRBV7-2 TGTGCCAGCAGCTTAAGAGCAGGGGGACAGTTCTTC CASSLRAGGQFF
. TRBJ1-2 . TRBV18 TGTGCCAGCTCAAAAAACAGGCTGGAGCTAACTAGCTATGGCTACACCTTC CASSKNRLELTSYGYTF
. TRBJ1-3 . TRBV5-4 TGTGCCAGCAGCTTTCAGTACAGGTCATACTCTGGAAACACCATATATTTT CASSFQYRSYSGNTIYF
. TRBJ1-5 . TRBV6-5 TGTGCCAGCAGTTACTTGGCCGTCAATCAGCCCCAGCATTTT CASSYLAVNQPQHF
TRBD2 TRBJ2-3 . TRBV7-2 TGTGCCAGCAGCTTATCTAGCGGGAGTTCCATTACGCAGTATTTT CASSLSSGSSITQYF
TRBD1 TRBJ2-7 . TRBV5-4 TGTGCCAGCAGCCCTACAGGGGCCTACGAGCAGTACTTC CASSPTGAYEQYF
. TRBJ2-5 few TRBV5-1 TGCGCCAGCAGCTTTTCCGAGACCCAGTACTTC CASSFSETQYF
TRBD2 TRBJ2-1 . TRBV10-1 TGCGCCAGCTCCCGCTTGACTAGCGGGACTTACAATGAGCAGTTCTTC CASSRLTSGTYNEQFF
TRBD1 TRBJ1-2 . TRBV2 TGTGCCAGCAGCGCGACAGGGGGAGGGTATGGCTACACCTTC CASSATGGGYGYTF
. TRBJ1-4 . TRBV14 TGTGCCAGCAGTCGGAGGGAGGGGCCGGCTAATGAAAAACTGTTTTTT CASSRREGPANEKLFF
TRBD1 TRBJ1-3 . TRBV2 TGTGCCAGCACCCGGGACAGCGGAAACACCATATATTTT CASTRDSGNTIYF
TRBD1 TRBJ1-5 once TRBV28 TGTGCCAGCGGAAAACAGGGGAGGGGGAATCAGCCCCAGCATTTT CASGKQGRGNQPQHF
. TRBJ2-2 . TRBV11-3 TGTGCCAGCAGCGCTACCGGGGAGCTGTTTTTT CASSATGELFF
TRBD2 TRBJ2-1 . TRBV10-1 TGCGCCAGCAGTGAGGGGACTAGCGACTACAATGAGCAGTTCTTC CASSEGTSDYNEQFF